The sequence of this T cell receptor beta chain was determined in a study of cytomegalovirus exposure and HLA in healthy donors (dated by TCRdb to the late 2010s). Turning to the overall study: The roughly 670 repertoires of the first cohort and the roughly 110 validation repertoires were produced on the same platform, according to a later analysis. To predict cytomegalovirus infection status, the study combined high-throughput TCR immunosequencing, statistical association of individual TCRs with disease status, and machine learning. The study was designed to test whether signatures of past pathogen exposure could be identified by cataloging public T cell receptors. Besides the first cohort of around 700 subjects, a separate validation cohort made up of 120 different subjects was used. On the study overall, not on this receptor specifically: A total of 150 to 200 TCR beta chains were listed by the study as associated with cytomegalovirus. The authors suggested that the approach could potentially be extended to other disease states and immunological phenotypes. In a later analysis, TCRs clustered in the first cohort were found to also tend to co-occur in the roughly 120 validation repertoires, with about 94% of cluster scores above 0. Cytomegalovirus status was reported to be diagnosed by the classifier with high specificity and sensitivity in both the original and validation cohorts. While some public TCRs were present in many individuals, most TCR sequences turned up only very rarely across donors. In vitro tests confirmed that a few of the cytomegalovirus-associated TCR beta chains recognize cytomegalovirus antigens. A later analysis lacked HLA typing for the validation cohort, so it scored co-occurrence in that cohort across all 120 repertoires.

The donors were included in the validation cohort of over a hundred subjects, a group kept apart from the roughly 680-subject first cohort. With regard to this clone: It has no known antigen specificity. Per-base qualities were not stored, and no clone one base away is much larger.

The CDR3 has 14 amino acids, counting the end cysteine and phenylalanine. The read is trimmed to its CDR3 DNA, 42 bases read in frame from base 1. V and J lose 3 bases and 3 bases, and a span of 9 bases separates them. CDR1 is given as SGHTA and CDR2 as FQGNSA, both from the germline V gene. Library preparation used the immunoSEQ multiplex PCR assay. The paper's data handling went like this. A statistical classification framework was built to diagnose cytomegalovirus status from the catalog of TCR beta chain sequences. TCRdb mirrors the immuneACCESS table, restricted to in-frame sequences. Some clones are absent from its copies; in checked studies, under half trace to an unresolved V gene, and the reason for the others is unknown. V and J calls and clone size are as listed in that table; D and trimming were resolved from the DNA. In all, the sample holds 260,000 or so clones, and around nine tenths of those were seen once. Around 2.6% of the sample goes to the ten largest clones.

The chain links TRBV7-2 with TRBJ1-5; D gene: possibly TRBD1, on 6 matching bases. Sequenced material: PBMCs. This receptor was obtained from a man aged 18 to 30 in good health and CMV-seronegative. The CDR3 protein: CASSLGGPNQPQHF. The sequenced DNA is TGTGCCAGCAGCTTGGGGGGGCCCAATCAGCCCCAGCATTTT.